Included here is one T cell receptor (beta chain) sequence, with context. The assay was immunoSEQ multiplex PCR, and TCRdb's table has in-frame clones only and misses some. Among about 40,000 clones listed, approximately 85% were seen once. Treatment given: randomized to nivolumab then ipilimumab (arm A) or the reverse (arm B). This specimen comes from a study of sequential checkpoint blockade in melanoma. V was pared by 2 bases and J by 3 bases, with 10 bases between. Germline-derived CDR1 and CDR2 are SGDLS and YYNGEE. The CDR3 contains 14 residues. The sequence was collected from a human donor with melanoma. The genes are TRBV9 and TRBJ2-3; the D gene is possibly TRBD2 (5 bases). This material consisted of CD8+ T cells sorted from blood (inferred from file names), taken from a patient given nivolumab and ipilimumab in sequence. The CDR3 spells CASSVEDQTDTQYF. The CDR3 DNA reads TGTGCCAGCAGCGTGGAGGACCAGACAGATACGCAGTATTTT.